Below, 12 T cell receptor beta chains from the same sample are listed, as sequenced in a study of control samples from healthy donors and cancer patients. Clones were read by immunoSEQ multiplex PCR, and TCRdb kept only the in-frame ones, dropping some. The sample has around 140,000 clones, more than 85% seen once. The specimen sequenced was blood. The source is a man younger than 45 in good health.

V is TRBV27 and J is TRBJ2-1; D not certain. Trimming stripped 1 base from V and 7 bases from J, with 8 bases between. Germline CDR1 reads MNHEY; CDR2 reads SMNVEV (reference sequence). CDR3 length equals 13 residues. The CDR3 nucleotides are TGTGCCAGCAGTTTATGGCGTGGTAATGAGCAGTTCTTC. This gives the protein CASSLWRGNEQFF.

The chain combines TRBV28 with TRBJ1-2; D may be TRBD1 (5 bases). The CDR3 runs 12 residues. The germline V and J ends were trimmed by 4 bases and 8 bases, with 11 bases remaining between them. The germline V gene encodes CDR1 MDHEN and CDR2 SYDVKM. The CDR3 here is CASSSQGLGYTF. The CDR3 nucleotides are TGTGCCAGCAGTTCCCAGGGTTTAGGCTACACCTTC.

The gene calls are TRBV6-5 and TRBJ2-7; D call uncertain. Germline values: CDR1 MNHEY, CDR2 SVGAGI. The CDR3 runs 13 residues. Trimming cost V 5 bases and J 5 bases, with 13 bases left between them. CDR3 residues: CASSRATPHEQYF. The CDR3 region has the DNA TGTGCCAGCAGTCGAGCAACACCTCACGAGCAGTACTTC.

The chain couples TRBV18 to TRBJ1-1; possible D gene TRBD1, 5 bases. The length of the CDR3 is 16 residues. Trimming cost V 2 bases and J 3 bases, with 16 bases left between them. Germline V lookup: CDR1 KGHSH, CDR2 LQKENI. The CDR3 coding sequence is TGTGCCAGCTCACCAGGGGCAGGTAGTGGGTACACTGAAGCTTTCTTT. Translation: CASSPGAGSGYTEAFF.

V is TRBV12-5 and J is TRBJ1-4; D unclear. Trimming cost V 7 bases and J 4 bases, with 13 bases left between them. Germline loops: CDR1 LGHNT, CDR2 FRNRAP. The CDR3 runs 14 residues. CDR3 loop: CASARWDFNEKLFF. The CDR3 coding sequence is TGTGCTAGTGCCCGGTGGGATTTTAATGAAAAACTGTTTTTT.

The chain employs TRBV5-5 and TRBJ1-2; 9 bases are shared with TRBD1. The CDR3 loop spans 14 amino acids. The J segment lost 6 bases and the V segment lost 2 bases, leaving 5 bases of the junction unmatched. Germline V lookup: CDR1 SGHKS, CDR2 YYEKEE (reference sequence). This CDR3 is CASSFPGQGNGYTF. The CDR3 DNA sequence: TGTGCCAGCAGCTTTCCGGGACAGGGAAATGGCTACACCTTC.

This rearrangement joins TRBV28 to TRBJ1-2, with D possibly matching TRBD1 (6 bases). Trimming cost V 8 bases and J 4 bases, with 14 bases left between them. Germline lookup yields CDR1 MDHEN and CDR2 SYDVKM. This CDR3 spans 13 amino acids. The CDR3 region is CASEDRFRYGYTF. CDR3 in DNA: TGTGCCAGCGAAGACAGGTTTCGCTATGGCTACACCTTC.

The chain carries TRBV19 and TRBJ2-2; D remains unclear. CDR1 is LNHDA and CDR2 is SQIVND in the germline V gene (reference sequence). Trimming cost V 6 bases and J 4 bases, with 6 bases left between them. This CDR3 comprises 12 residues. Here the CDR3 DNA reads TGTGCCAGTAGCCAATTCACCGGGGAGCTGTTTTTT. Protein: CASSQFTGELFF. The full variable domain, rest sourced from reference TRBV19 and TRBJ2-2, is DGGITQSPKYLFRKEGQNVTLSCEQNLNHDAMYWYRQDPGQGLRLIYYSQIVNDFQKGDIAEGYSVSREKKESFPLTVTSAQKNPTAFYLCASSQFTGELFFGEGSRLTVL.

The CDR3 region has the DNA TGTGCCAGCAGTTTATTGCGGACTGGGGAGGGAAATACGCAGTATTTT. It yields the protein CASSLLRTGEGNTQYF. The chain couples TRBV27 to TRBJ2-3, with TRBD2 identical over 7 bases. This CDR3 has 16 amino acids. Germline assignment: CDR1 MNHEY and CDR2 SMNVEV (reference sequence). Losses at the gene ends were 1 base for V and 7 bases for J; bases not matched to a gene: 11.

CDR3 bases: TGTGCCTCCCGGAACAGGGGTAACTATGGCTACACCTTC. Protein product: CASRNRGNYGYTF. This chain joins TRBV30 and TRBJ1-2; 7 bases match TRBD1. Per germline, CDR1 GTSNPN and CDR2 SVGIG (reference sequence). Trimming cost V 7 bases and J 1 base; bases outside gene matches: 6. The CDR3 totals 13 residues.

This chain links TRBV20-1 with TRBJ1-2; D may be TRBD1 (5 bases). CDR1 and CDR2 from the germline V gene are DFQATT and SNEGSKA (reference sequence). This CDR3 is 13 amino acids long. The germline V and J ends were trimmed by 3 bases and 4 bases, with 12 bases remaining between them. The CDR3 DNA reads as TGCAGTGCTAGTGACAGATCCGTCTATGGCTACACCTTC. Translating gives CSASDRSVYGYTF.

Turning to this clone: At the DNA level, this CDR3 is encoded by other sequences in the same sample as well. The chain carries TRBV5-1 and TRBJ1-2; TRBD1 aligns across 7 bases. CDR1 SGHRS and CDR2 YFSETQ come from the germline V gene. V dropped 0 bases and J dropped 12; count of bases not matched to a gene: 11. The CDR3 runs 14 residues. This chain's CDR3 is CASSLAWQGEVHTF. The CDR3, as DNA: TGCGCCAGCAGCTTGGCGTGGCAGGGGGAGGTTCACACCTTC. Using reference TRBV5-1 and TRBJ1-2 for the parts outside the CDR3, the full variable domain is KAGVTQTPRYLIKTRGQQVTLSCSPISGHRSVSWYQQTPGQGLQFLFEYFSETQRNKGNFPGRFSGRQFSNSRSEMNVSTLELGDSALYLCASSLAWQGEVHTFGSGTRLTVV.